This T cell receptor (beta chain) was captured by sequencing in a study of cytomegalovirus exposure and HLA in healthy donors listed by TCRdb under 2017. The study in broad terms: According to a later analysis, the roughly 130 validation repertoires were produced on the same platform as the 600 to 850 repertoires of the first cohort. The study aimed to test whether cataloging public T cell receptors could reveal signatures of past pathogen exposure. A separate validation cohort of about 110 different subjects was used in addition to the 666-subject first cohort. High-throughput TCR immunosequencing, statistical association of individual TCRs with disease status, and machine learning were combined to predict cytomegalovirus infection status.

Broader findings and caveats from the paper: A total of roughly 160 TCR beta chains were listed by the study as associated with cytomegalovirus. Three of the identified cytomegalovirus-associated TCR beta chains were confirmed in vitro to be specific for cytomegalovirus antigens. Subsequent analysis determined that TCRs grouped into clusters in the first cohort also showed a tendency toward co-occurrence across the roughly 110 validation repertoires, and roughly 94% of cluster scores exceeded 0. While some public TCRs were present in many individuals, most TCR sequences turned up only very rarely across donors. A later analysis lacked HLA typing for the validation cohort, so it scored co-occurrence in that cohort across all 110 or so repertoires. Cytomegalovirus status was reported to be diagnosed by the classifier with high specificity and sensitivity in both the original and validation cohorts. The authors suggested that the approach could potentially be generalized to other disease states and immunological phenotypes.

As for this clone: Its antigen remains undetermined. Base-call qualities are not available, and no considerably larger clone is one nucleotide away.

Receptor libraries were prepared by the immunoSEQ multiplex PCR assay. The original methods were these. A statistical classification framework was built to diagnose cytomegalovirus status from the catalog of TCR beta chain sequences. TCRdb's version of the immuneACCESS table is confined to in-frame rearrangements and falls short of the full clone set. An unresolved V gene accounts for under half of the shortfall where checked; the remainder is of unknown origin. Clone size and V and J calls were adopted from that table, with D and trimming inferred from the DNA. The sample yields 90,000 to 150,000 clones; approximately 90% were counted once. Of the sample, around 4.5% is held by the ten largest clones. Separate from the roughly 660-subject first cohort, the validation cohort of 90 to 150 subjects was the group to which the donors belonged. The source of this sequence is a man younger than 35 in good health and CMV-seropositive. Specimen: PBMCs.

The sequenced DNA: TGTGCCAGCAGCTTATCAGGGACTGTTGGCTACACCTTC. This codes for CASSLSGTVGYTF. Recombination connected TRBV5-5 to TRBJ1-2, and the D gene may be TRBD1, 5 bases matching. From cysteine to phenylalanine, the CDR3 is 13 amino acids long. Of all the DNA, just the CDR3 is kept, 39 bases in frame from base 1. Per the germline V gene (reference sequence), SGHKS is the CDR1 and YYEKEE is the CDR2. V was cut back by 2 bases and J by 7 bases, leaving a gap of 12 bases between them.